These T cell receptor beta chains were read from a single sample in a study of blood T cell repertoires in COVID-19. Measured with immunoSEQ multiplex PCR; TCRdb has only the in-frame clones, and not every one. The data show more than 250,000 clones, around four fifths seen once. The sequencing input was peripheral blood. The receptor source for this set is a man in his 60s who had recovered from COVID-19. CDR3s include the opening cysteine and the closing phenylalanine or tryptophan. A D gene is named only where the DNA matches it firmly. Clone size is shown for a subset of rows, as once, few, many or a class of expanded clone.

v_gene: TRBV18; j_gene: TRBJ1-2; abundance: NA; d_gene: TRBD1; CDR3nt: TGTGCCAGCTCACCACCGGGGACAGGATATGGCTACACCTTC; CDR3aa: CASSPPGTGYGYTF
v_gene: TRBV4-1; j_gene: TRBJ2-3; abundance: NA; d_gene: TRBD1; CDR3nt: TGCGCCAGCAGCCAAGCGGGACAGGGTAAGGGATCAGATACGCAGTATTTT; CDR3aa: CASSQAGQGKGSDTQYF
v_gene: TRBV25-1; j_gene: TRBJ1-2; abundance: NA; d_gene: NA; CDR3nt: TGTGCCAGCAGTGAGGCGGGACGGACCCATGGCTACACCTTC; CDR3aa: CASSEAGRTHGYTF
v_gene: TRBV6-4; j_gene: TRBJ2-2; abundance: NA; d_gene: NA; CDR3nt: TGTGCCAGCAGTGAATCCAGAGGCACCGGGGAGCTGTTTTTT; CDR3aa: CASSESRGTGELFF
v_gene: TRBV5-4; j_gene: TRBJ2-7; abundance: many; d_gene: TRBD2; CDR3nt: TGTGCCAGCAGCAACCAGCGGGAGGGGCTTTTCGAGCAGTACTTC; CDR3aa: CASSNQREGLFEQYF
v_gene: TRBV11-3; j_gene: TRBJ2-5; abundance: NA; d_gene: TRBD2; CDR3nt: TGTGCCAGCAGCCCGGGCGCCAGCGGGGGCCGGGAGACCCAGTACTTC; CDR3aa: CASSPGASGGRETQYF
v_gene: TRBV4-2; j_gene: TRBJ2-5; abundance: NA; d_gene: TRBD2; CDR3nt: TGTGCCAGCAGCCAATCGACTAGCGGGAGTTTAGAGACCCAGTACTTC; CDR3aa: CASSQSTSGSLETQYF
v_gene: TRBV25-1; j_gene: TRBJ2-7; abundance: once; d_gene: TRBD2; CDR3nt: TGTGCCAGCAGTGGGACGGGAGGGCCGAGGGAGCAGTACTTC; CDR3aa: CASSGTGGPREQYF
v_gene: TRBV19; j_gene: TRBJ2-3; abundance: NA; d_gene: TRBD2; CDR3nt: TGTGCCAGTAGTGGGACTAGCGGGACGGCAGATACGCAGTATTTT; CDR3aa: CASSGTSGTADTQYF
v_gene: TRBV3-1/TRBV3-2; j_gene: TRBJ2-7; abundance: NA; d_gene: NA; CDR3nt: TGTGCCAGCAGTCCAGTACGGGGGAGCTCCTACGAGCAGTACTTC; CDR3aa: CASSPVRGSSYEQYF
v_gene: TRBV5-1; j_gene: TRBJ2-5; abundance: NA; d_gene: TRBD1; CDR3nt: TGCGCCAGCAGCCACGGACAGGGAATTATGGGAGAGACCCAGTACTTC; CDR3aa: CASSHGQGIMGETQYF
v_gene: TRBV19; j_gene: TRBJ2-2; abundance: NA; d_gene: TRBD2; CDR3nt: TGTGCCAGCACCAGGCCCCTCGGACTAGCGGGAGGGATCACCGGGGAGCTGTTTTTT; CDR3aa: CASTRPLGLAGGITGELFF
v_gene: TRBV2; j_gene: TRBJ2-3; abundance: once; d_gene: TRBD2; CDR3nt: TGTGCCAGCAGCCACAGGAGGGTAGCGGGGGGCAGCACAGATACGCAGTATTTT; CDR3aa: CASSHRRVAGGSTDTQYF
v_gene: TRBV15; j_gene: TRBJ2-1; abundance: once; d_gene: TRBD1; CDR3nt: TGTGCCACCAGCAGACAAGGACAGGGGGCTGAGCAGTTCTTC; CDR3aa: CATSRQGQGAEQFF
v_gene: TRBV4-1; j_gene: TRBJ2-7; abundance: NA; d_gene: NA; CDR3nt: TGCGCCAGCAGCCAAGTCGACAAAGGGGCGCAGTACTTC; CDR3aa: CASSQVDKGAQYF
v_gene: TRBV20-1; j_gene: TRBJ2-6; abundance: few; d_gene: NA; CDR3nt: TGCAGTGCTAGTGCTACAGGGTGGTCAGGGGCCAACGTCCTGACTTTC; CDR3aa: CSASATGWSGANVLTF
v_gene: TRBV30; j_gene: TRBJ1-2; abundance: NA; d_gene: TRBD1; CDR3nt: TGTGCCTGGAAGACTCCGGGACAGGGCGATGGCTACACCTTC; CDR3aa: CAWKTPGQGDGYTF
v_gene: TRBV11-2; j_gene: TRBJ1-1; abundance: NA; d_gene: NA; CDR3nt: TGTGCCAGCAGCTTAGACACAGCCAGCTTAACCGCTTTCTTT; CDR3aa: CASSLDTASLTAFF
v_gene: TRBV28; j_gene: TRBJ1-1; abundance: once; d_gene: NA; CDR3nt: TGTGCCAGCAGTTCGACAGGAAAACCCATTGAAGCTTTCTTT; CDR3aa: CASSSTGKPIEAFF
v_gene: TRBV18; j_gene: TRBJ2-5; abundance: few; d_gene: TRBD1; CDR3nt: TGTGCCAGCACCCCGGACAGGGGAGAGACCCAGTACTTC; CDR3aa: CASTPDRGETQYF
v_gene: TRBV11-2; j_gene: TRBJ2-3; abundance: few; d_gene: TRBD1; CDR3nt: TGTGCCAGCAGAACGACAGGGAGCACAGATACGCAGTATTTT; CDR3aa: CASRTTGSTDTQYF
v_gene: TRBV3-1/TRBV3-2; j_gene: TRBJ1-2; abundance: few; d_gene: NA; CDR3nt: TGTGCCAGCAGCCAAGAAGGCAGGGTGATGGATGGCTACACCTTC; CDR3aa: CASSQEGRVMDGYTF